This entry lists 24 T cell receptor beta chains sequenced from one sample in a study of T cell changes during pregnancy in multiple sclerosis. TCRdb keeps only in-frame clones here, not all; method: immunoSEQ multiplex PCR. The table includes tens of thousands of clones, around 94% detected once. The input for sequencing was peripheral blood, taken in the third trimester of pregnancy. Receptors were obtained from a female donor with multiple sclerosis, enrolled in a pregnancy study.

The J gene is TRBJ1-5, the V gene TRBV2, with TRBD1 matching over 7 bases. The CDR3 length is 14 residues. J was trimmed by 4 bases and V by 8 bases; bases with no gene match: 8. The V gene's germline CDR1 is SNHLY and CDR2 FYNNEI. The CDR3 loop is CASQGTVPNQPQHF. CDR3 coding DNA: TGTGCCAGCCAAGGGACAGTCCCTAATCAGCCCCAGCATTTT.

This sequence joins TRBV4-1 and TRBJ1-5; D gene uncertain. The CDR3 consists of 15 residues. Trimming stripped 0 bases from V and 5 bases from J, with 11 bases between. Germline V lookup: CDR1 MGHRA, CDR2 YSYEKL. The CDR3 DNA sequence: TGCGCCAGCAGCCAAGATATACAGAATTATCAGCCCCAGCATTTT. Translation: CASSQDIQNYQPQHF.

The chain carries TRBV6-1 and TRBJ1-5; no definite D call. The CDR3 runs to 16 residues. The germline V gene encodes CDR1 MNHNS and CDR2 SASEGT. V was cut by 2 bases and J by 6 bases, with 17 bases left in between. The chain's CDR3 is CASSELGSGGFQPQHF. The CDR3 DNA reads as TGTGCCAGCAGTGAATTGGGGTCGGGAGGGTTTCAGCCCCAGCATTTT.

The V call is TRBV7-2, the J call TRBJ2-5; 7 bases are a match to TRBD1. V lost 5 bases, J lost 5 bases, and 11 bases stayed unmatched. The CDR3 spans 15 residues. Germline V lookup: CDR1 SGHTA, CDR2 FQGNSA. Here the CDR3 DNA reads TGTGCCAGCAGCCCGAGGACAGGCTCAGGGGAGACCCAGTACTTC. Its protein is CASSPRTGSGETQYF.

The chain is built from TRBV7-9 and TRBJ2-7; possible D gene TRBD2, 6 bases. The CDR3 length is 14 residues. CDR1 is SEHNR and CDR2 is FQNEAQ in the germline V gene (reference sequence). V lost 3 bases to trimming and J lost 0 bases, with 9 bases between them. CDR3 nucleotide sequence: TGTGCCAGCAGCTTTCACGGGAGCTCCTACGAGCAGTACTTC. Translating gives CASSFHGSSYEQYF.

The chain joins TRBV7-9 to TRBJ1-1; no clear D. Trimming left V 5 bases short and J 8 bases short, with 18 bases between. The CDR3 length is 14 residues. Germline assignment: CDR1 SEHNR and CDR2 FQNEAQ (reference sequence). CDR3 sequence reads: CASSIHMNTLEAFF. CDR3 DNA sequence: TGTGCCAGCAGCATCCACATGAACACACTAGAAGCTTTCTTT.

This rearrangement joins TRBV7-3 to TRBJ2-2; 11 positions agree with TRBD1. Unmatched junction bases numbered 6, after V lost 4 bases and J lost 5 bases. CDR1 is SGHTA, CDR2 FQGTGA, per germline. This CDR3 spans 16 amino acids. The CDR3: CASSYRTGGSTGELFF. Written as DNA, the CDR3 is TGTGCCAGCAGCTACAGGACAGGGGGCTCGACCGGGGAGCTGTTTTTT. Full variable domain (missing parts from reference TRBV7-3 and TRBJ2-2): GAGVSQTPSNKVTEKGKYVELRCDPISGHTALYWYRQSLGQGPEFLIYFQGTGAADDSGLPNDRFFAVRPEGSVSTLKIQRTERGDSAVYLCASSYRTGGSTGELFFGEGSRLTVL.

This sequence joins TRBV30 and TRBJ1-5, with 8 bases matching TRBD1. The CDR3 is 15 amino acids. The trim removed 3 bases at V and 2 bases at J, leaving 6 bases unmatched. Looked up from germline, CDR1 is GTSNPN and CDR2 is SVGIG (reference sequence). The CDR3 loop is CAWSPPGQGNQPQHF. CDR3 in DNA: TGTGCCTGGAGCCCTCCGGGACAGGGCAATCAGCCCCAGCATTTT.

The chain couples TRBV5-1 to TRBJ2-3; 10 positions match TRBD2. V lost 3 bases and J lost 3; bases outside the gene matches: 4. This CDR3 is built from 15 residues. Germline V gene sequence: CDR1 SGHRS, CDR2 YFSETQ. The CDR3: CASSSSSGSTDTQYF. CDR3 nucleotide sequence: TGCGCCAGCAGCTCCTCTAGCGGGAGTACAGATACGCAGTATTTT.

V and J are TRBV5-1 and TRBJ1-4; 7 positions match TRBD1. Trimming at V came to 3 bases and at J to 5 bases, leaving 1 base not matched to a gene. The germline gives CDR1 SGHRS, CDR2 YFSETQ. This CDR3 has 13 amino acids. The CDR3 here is CASSWGQNEKLFF. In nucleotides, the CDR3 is TGCGCCAGCAGCTGGGGACAGAATGAAAAACTGTTTTTT.

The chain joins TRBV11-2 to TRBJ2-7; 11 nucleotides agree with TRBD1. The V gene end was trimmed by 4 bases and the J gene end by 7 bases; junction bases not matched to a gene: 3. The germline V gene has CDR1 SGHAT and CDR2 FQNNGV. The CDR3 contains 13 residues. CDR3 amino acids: CASSSDRGHEQYF. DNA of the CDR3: TGTGCCAGCAGCTCGGACAGGGGGCATGAGCAGTACTTC.

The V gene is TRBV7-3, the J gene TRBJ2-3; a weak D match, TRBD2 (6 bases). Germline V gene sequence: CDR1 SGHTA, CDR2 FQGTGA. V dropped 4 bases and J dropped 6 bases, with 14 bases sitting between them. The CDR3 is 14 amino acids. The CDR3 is CASSSRLVGDTQYF. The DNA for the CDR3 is TGTGCCAGCAGCTCCAGACTAGTGGGGGATACGCAGTATTTT.

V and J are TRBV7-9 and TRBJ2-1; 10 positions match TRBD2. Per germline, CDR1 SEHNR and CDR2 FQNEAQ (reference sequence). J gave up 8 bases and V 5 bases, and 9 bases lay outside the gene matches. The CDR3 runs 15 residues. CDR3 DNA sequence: TGTGCCAGCAGCCCCCTGGCTAGCGGGAGCTATGAGCAGTTCTTC. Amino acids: CASSPLASGSYEQFF.

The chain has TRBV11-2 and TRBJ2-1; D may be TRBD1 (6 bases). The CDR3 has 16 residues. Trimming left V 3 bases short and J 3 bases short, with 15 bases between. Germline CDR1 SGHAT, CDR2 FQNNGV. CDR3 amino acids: CASSLAAGVHYNEQFF. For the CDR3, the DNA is TGTGCCAGCAGCTTGGCCGCAGGGGTCCACTACAATGAGCAGTTCTTC.

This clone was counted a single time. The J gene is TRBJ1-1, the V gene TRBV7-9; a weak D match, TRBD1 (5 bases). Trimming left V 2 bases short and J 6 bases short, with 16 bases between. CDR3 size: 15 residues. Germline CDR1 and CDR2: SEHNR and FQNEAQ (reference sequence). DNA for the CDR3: TGTGCCAGCAGCTTACCCAGGGTACCGGCTTCTGAAGCTTTCTTT. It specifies CASSLPRVPASEAFF.

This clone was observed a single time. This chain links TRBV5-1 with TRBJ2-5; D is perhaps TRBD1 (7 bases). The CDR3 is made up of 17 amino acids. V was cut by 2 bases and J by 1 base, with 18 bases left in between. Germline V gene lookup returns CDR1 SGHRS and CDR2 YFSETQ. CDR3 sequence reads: CASSFGGSGGSQETQYF. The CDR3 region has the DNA TGCGCCAGCAGCTTTGGGGGGTCAGGGGGTTCCCAAGAGACCCAGTACTTC. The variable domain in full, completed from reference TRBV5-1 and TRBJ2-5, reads KAGVTQTPRYLIKTRGQQVTLSCSPISGHRSVSWYQQTPGQGLQFLFEYFSETQRNKGNFPGRFSGRQFSNSRSEMNVSTLELGDSALYLCASSFGGSGGSQETQYFGPGTRLLVL.

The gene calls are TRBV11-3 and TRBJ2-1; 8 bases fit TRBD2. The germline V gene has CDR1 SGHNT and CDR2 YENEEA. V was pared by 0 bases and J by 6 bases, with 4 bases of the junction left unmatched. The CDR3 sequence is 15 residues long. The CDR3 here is CASSLEAGVGNEQFF. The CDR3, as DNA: TGTGCCAGCAGCTTAGAAGCGGGAGTTGGCAATGAGCAGTTCTTC.

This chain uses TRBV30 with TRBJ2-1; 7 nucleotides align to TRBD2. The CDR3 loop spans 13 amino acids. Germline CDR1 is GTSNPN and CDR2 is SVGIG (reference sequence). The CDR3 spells CAGRGGAYNEQFF. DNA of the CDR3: TGTGCAGGGAGGGGTGGGGCCTACAATGAGCAGTTCTTC. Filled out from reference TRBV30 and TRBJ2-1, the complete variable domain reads SQTIHQWPATLVQPVGSPLSLECTVEGTSNPNLYWYRQAAGRGLQLLFYSVGIGQISSEVPQNLSASRPQDRQFILSSKKLLLSDSGFYLCAGRGGAYNEQFFGPGTRLTVL.

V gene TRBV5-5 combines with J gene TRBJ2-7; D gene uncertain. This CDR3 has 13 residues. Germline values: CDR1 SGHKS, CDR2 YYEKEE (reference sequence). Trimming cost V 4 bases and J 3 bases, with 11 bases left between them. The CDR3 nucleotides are TGTGCCAGCAGCCCGGTCCTATACTACGAGCAGTACTTC. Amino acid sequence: CASSPVLYYEQYF.

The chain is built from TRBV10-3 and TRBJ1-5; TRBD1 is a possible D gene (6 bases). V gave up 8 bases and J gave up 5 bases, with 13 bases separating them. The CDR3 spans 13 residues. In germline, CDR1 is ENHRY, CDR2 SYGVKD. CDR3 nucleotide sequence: TGTGCCATCCGGGACACGGCGGATCAGCCCCAGCATTTT. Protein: CAIRDTADQPQHF.

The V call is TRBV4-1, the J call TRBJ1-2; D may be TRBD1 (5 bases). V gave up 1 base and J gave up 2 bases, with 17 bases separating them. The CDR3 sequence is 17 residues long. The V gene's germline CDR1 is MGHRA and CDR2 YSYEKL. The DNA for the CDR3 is TGCGCCAGCAGCCAAGTAAGGGGACTGGGCAGGAACTATGGCTACACCTTC. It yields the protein CASSQVRGLGRNYGYTF.

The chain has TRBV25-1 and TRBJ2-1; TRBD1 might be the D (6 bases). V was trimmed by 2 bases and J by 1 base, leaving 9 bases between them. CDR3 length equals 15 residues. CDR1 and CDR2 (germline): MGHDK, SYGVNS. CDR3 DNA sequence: TGTGCCAGCAGTGAACCAGGGGAGTCCTACAATGAGCAGTTCTTC. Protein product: CASSEPGESYNEQFF. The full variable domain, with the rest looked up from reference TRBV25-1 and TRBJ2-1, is EADIYQTPRYLVIGTGKKITLECSQTMGHDKMYWYQQDPGMELHLIHYSYGVNSTEKGDLSSESTVSRIRTEHFPLTLESARPSHTSQYLCASSEPGESYNEQFFGPGTRLTVL.

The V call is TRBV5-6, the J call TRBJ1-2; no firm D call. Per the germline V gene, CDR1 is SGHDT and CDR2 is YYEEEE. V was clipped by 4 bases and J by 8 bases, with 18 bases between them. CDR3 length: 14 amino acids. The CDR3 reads CASSLRTEARGYTF. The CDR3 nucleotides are TGTGCCAGCAGCCTTCGGACGGAGGCGCGGGGCTACACCTTC.

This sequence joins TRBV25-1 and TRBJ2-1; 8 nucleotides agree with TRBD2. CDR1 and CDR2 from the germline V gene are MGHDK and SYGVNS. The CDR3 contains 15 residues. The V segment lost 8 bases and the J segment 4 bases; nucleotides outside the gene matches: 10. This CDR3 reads CASALPGGGYNEQFF. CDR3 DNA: TGTGCCAGCGCCCTACCGGGGGGGGGTTACAATGAGCAGTTCTTC.